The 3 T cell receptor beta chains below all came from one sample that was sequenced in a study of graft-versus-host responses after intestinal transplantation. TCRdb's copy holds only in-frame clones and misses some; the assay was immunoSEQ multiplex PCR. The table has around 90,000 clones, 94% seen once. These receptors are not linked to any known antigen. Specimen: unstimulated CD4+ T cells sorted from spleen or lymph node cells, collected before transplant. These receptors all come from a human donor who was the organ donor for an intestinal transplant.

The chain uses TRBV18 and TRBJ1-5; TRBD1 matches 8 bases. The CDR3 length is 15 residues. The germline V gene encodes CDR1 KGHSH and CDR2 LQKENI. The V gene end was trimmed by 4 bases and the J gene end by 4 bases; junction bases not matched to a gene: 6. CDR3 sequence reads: CASSLMGQENQPQHF. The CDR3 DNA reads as TGTGCCAGCTCACTTATGGGACAGGAAAATCAGCCCCAGCATTTT.

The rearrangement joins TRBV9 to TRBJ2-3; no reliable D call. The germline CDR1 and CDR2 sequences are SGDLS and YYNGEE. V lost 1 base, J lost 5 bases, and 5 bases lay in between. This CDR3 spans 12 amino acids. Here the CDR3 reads CASSVMGDTQYF. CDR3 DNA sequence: TGTGCCAGCAGCGTAATGGGAGATACGCAGTATTTT.

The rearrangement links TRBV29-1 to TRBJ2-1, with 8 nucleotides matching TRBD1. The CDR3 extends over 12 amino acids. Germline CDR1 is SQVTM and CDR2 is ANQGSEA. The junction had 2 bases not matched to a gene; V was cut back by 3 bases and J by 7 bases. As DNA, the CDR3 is TGCAGCGTTGAGCGACAGGGGAATGAGCAGTTCTTC. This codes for CSVERQGNEQFF.